This passage covers 3 T cell receptor beta chains from one sample sequenced in a study of blood T cell repertoires in COVID-19. Libraries were prepared by immunoSEQ multiplex PCR; TCRdb keeps only in-frame clonotypes and omits some of them. Found here are more than 300,000 clones, around 91% of them singletons; the top ten hold roughly 3.5%. The sequenced sample was peripheral blood. Receptors were obtained from a woman aged 18-29 years who had recovered from COVID-19.

CDR3 protein: CASNGAGGPIYNEQFF. Written as DNA, the CDR3 is TGTGCCAGTAATGGAGCGGGAGGGCCAATTTACAATGAGCAGTTCTTC. The chain joins TRBV19 to TRBJ2-1, with TRBD2 matching over 10 bases. The CDR3 loop spans 16 amino acids. Germline values: CDR1 LNHDA, CDR2 SQIVND (reference sequence). Losses at the gene ends were 7 bases for V and 4 bases for J; bases not matched to a gene: 10.

The rearrangement links TRBV4-3 to TRBJ1-1; 7 bases fit TRBD1. Germline CDR1 reads LGHNA; CDR2 reads YSLEER. V shed 4 bases and J 3 bases; nucleotides not matched to a gene: 8. CDR3 length equals 15 residues. The CDR3 region is CASSRSTGSDTEAFF. The CDR3 DNA reads TGCGCCAGCAGCCGCTCGACAGGGAGTGACACTGAAGCTTTCTTT.

CDR3 protein: CASSQVVSSGPRTDEQFF. CDR3 in DNA: TGCGCCAGCAGCCAAGTAGTGTCCTCAGGGCCGAGAACAGATGAGCAGTTCTTC. This sequence joins TRBV4-3 and TRBJ2-1, with D maybe TRBD1 (5 bases). The ends were cut back, 1 base at V and 8 bases at J, with 24 bases in the middle. The CDR3 consists of 18 residues. Germline values: CDR1 LGHNA, CDR2 YSLEER.